One and the same sample provided the 16 T cell receptor beta chains below, sequenced in a study of human T cells and chemical hapten exposure. TCRdb re-called the RACE reads with MiXCR, one entry per CDR3 protein. The repertoire holds roughly 380,000 distinct CDR3 sequences, about 4.8% seen once, with approximately 2.5% in the top ten. The sample's time point: patch test 1, 2 weeks after DPC sensitization. Treatment noted: therapeutic diphenylcyclopropenone sensitization with weekly scalp DPC. This sample comprised whole blood, obtained in connection with sensitization to the hapten diphenylcyclopropenone (DPC). The receptors stem from a woman aged 45 to 65 with alopecia areata. Some clones in this sample may be carry-over from other donors' samples.

This clonotype occurred many times. The V and J genes are TRBV15 and TRBJ2-1; the D is unclear. In germline, CDR1 is LNHNV, CDR2 YYDKDF (reference sequence). The V and J ends lost 8 bases and 0 bases respectively, with 8 bases between them. The CDR3 runs 13 residues. The CDR3 sequence is CATLLGSYNEQFF. The CDR3 DNA reads TGTGCCACCTTACTTGGCTCCTACAATGAGCAGTTCTTC.

The gene calls are TRBV12-3 or TRBV12-4 and TRBJ2-1; 8 bases map to TRBD2. Losses at the gene ends were 6 bases for V and 8 bases for J; bases not matched to a gene: 6. The CDR3 sequence is 13 residues long. The CDR3 here is CASSKPGGDEQFF. The CDR3 coding sequence is TGTGCCAGCAGCAAACCGGGAGGGGATGAGCAGTTCTTC.

This rearrangement joins TRBV5-1 to TRBJ2-5; 9 positions match TRBD1. The germline CDR1 and CDR2 sequences are SGHRS and YFSETQ. The CDR3 loop spans 14 amino acids. The V gene end was trimmed by 7 bases and the J gene end by 3 bases; junction bases not matched to a gene: 7. Here the CDR3 reads CASGPGQGKETQYF. DNA for the CDR3: TGCGCCAGCGGGCCGGGACAGGGAAAAGAGACCCAGTACTTC.

The V and J genes are TRBV3-1 and TRBJ2-1, with no clear D. The CDR3 totals 11 residues. Per the germline V gene, CDR1 is LGHDT and CDR2 is YNNKEL (reference sequence). V lost 3 bases to trimming and J lost 9 bases, with 6 bases between them. The chain's CDR3 is CASSHAGEQFF. The DNA for the CDR3 is TGTGCCAGCAGCCATGCCGGTGAGCAGTTCTTC.

This clonotype was seen only a few times. The chain links TRBV6-1 to TRBJ2-4; the match to TRBD1 covers 8 bases. V lost 5 bases and J lost 1; bases outside the gene matches: 1. The CDR3 length is 14 residues. Germline CDR1 is MNHNS and CDR2 is SASEGT. CDR3 loop: CASSWTGAKNIQYF. The CDR3 DNA reads as TGTGCCAGCAGTTGGACAGGGGCCAAAAACATTCAGTACTTC.

V usage is TRBV20-1 and J usage is TRBJ2-7, with TRBD2 matching over 11 bases. Trimming removed 1 base from V and 7 bases from J; junction bases left unmatched: 15. The CDR3 has 17 amino acids. Looked up from germline, CDR1 is DFQATT and CDR2 is SNEGSKA (reference sequence). CDR3 DNA: TGCAGTGCTAGAGGTCCCCAGGGACTAGCGGATTCTTGGGAGCAGTACTTC. Protein product: CSARGPQGLADSWEQYF.

This chain links TRBV6-5 with TRBJ2-1; tentative D call: TRBD2 (6 bases). Germline V CDR1 and CDR2: MNHEY, SVGAGI. Trimming pared 5 bases from V and 3 bases from J, leaving 20 bases between. This CDR3 is built from 17 residues. This CDR3 is CASSRGARALHYNEQFF. The DNA for the CDR3 is TGTGCCAGCAGTCGCGGGGCCCGAGCCCTTCACTACAATGAGCAGTTCTTC.

This clonotype appeared many times. This sequence joins TRBV12-3 or TRBV12-4 and TRBJ2-1; tentative D call: TRBD2 (6 bases). V was trimmed by 3 bases and J by 7 bases, leaving 13 bases between them. The CDR3 runs to 14 residues. The CDR3 loop reads CASSFFTSTNEQFF. CDR3 DNA sequence: TGTGCCAGCAGTTTTTTTACTAGCACAAATGAGCAGTTCTTC.

Comments on this clonotype: A single base separates this from a much larger clone, so it may be a read error. This sequence joins TRBV5-1 and TRBJ2-5, with D perhaps given as TRBD1 or TRBD2 (5 bases each). CDR1 is SGHRS, CDR2 YFSETQ, per germline. The CDR3 sequence is 15 residues long. Between the trimmed V and J ends, which lost 1 base and 3 bases, there was a span of 13 bases. The CDR3 coding sequence is TGCGCCAGCAGCTTGTCCCCCGGGACCAAAGAGACCCAGTACTTC. Translated, it gives CASSLSPGTKETQYF. Full variable domain (outside the CDR3, taken from reference TRBV5-1 and TRBJ2-5): KAGVTQTPRYLIKTRGQQVTLSCSPISGHRSVSWYQQTPGQGLQFLFEYFSETQRNKGNFPGRFSGRQFSNSRSEMNVSTLELGDSALYLCASSLSPGTKETQYFGPGTRLLVL.

About this clonotype: A much larger clone differs by one base, so this may be a read error. Here the CDR3 reads CAISQGQRNEQFF. The CDR3 bases are TGCGCCATCAGCCAAGGGCAGCGCAATGAGCAGTTCTTC. The chain recombines TRBV4-3 with TRBJ2-1; D gene ambiguous. This CDR3 region has 13 residues. CDR1 is LGHNA, CDR2 YSLEER, per germline.

This clonotype was seen a few times. The J gene is TRBJ2-3, the V gene TRBV30, with TRBD2 matching over 8 bases. The CDR3 consists of 16 residues. Trimming removed 2 bases from V and 4 bases from J; junction bases left unmatched: 11. Looked up from germline, CDR1 is GTSNPN and CDR2 is SVGIG (reference sequence). The CDR3: CAWSLAGTSPADTQYF. CDR3 nucleotide sequence: TGTGCCTGGAGTCTCGCCGGGACTAGTCCCGCAGATACGCAGTATTTT.

This clonotype showed up many times. The chain uses TRBV3-1 and TRBJ2-3; the D is unclear. The germline CDR1 and CDR2 sequences are LGHDT and YNNKEL (reference sequence). V was pared by 0 bases and J by 2 bases, with 12 bases between. The CDR3 length is 16 residues. The DNA of the CDR3 is TGTGCCAGCAGCCAAGATTCGGGCATTTACACAGATACGCAGTATTTT. Translating gives CASSQDSGIYTDTQYF.

This clonotype has ten or more counts. This sequence joins TRBV12-3 or TRBV12-4 and TRBJ1-3; TRBD1 matches at 7 bases. This CDR3 has 16 amino acids. V shed 3 bases and J 0 bases; nucleotides not matched to a gene: 5. In DNA form, the CDR3 reads TGTGCCAGCAGTTTGAGGGGGCCCTACTCTGGAAACACCATATATTTT. This codes for CASSLRGPYSGNTIYF.

This clonotype was counted at least ten times. This chain joins TRBV10-3 and TRBJ1-6, with D possibly matching TRBD1 (5 bases). Trimming removed 3 bases at V and 4 bases at J, with 10 bases between. This CDR3 has 15 amino acids. The V gene's germline CDR1 is ENHRY and CDR2 SYGVKD. The CDR3 sequence is CAISEGAIYNSPLHF. The CDR3 DNA reads TGTGCCATCAGTGAAGGGGCCATTTATAATTCACCCCTCCACTTT.

This clonotype was detected a few times. The chain combines TRBV30 with TRBJ1-1; 7 bases map to TRBD1. CDR3 length: 13 residues. Germline V gene lookup returns CDR1 GTSNPN and CDR2 SVGIG (reference sequence). With 3 bases clipped from V and 6 bases from J, the junction kept 7 bases outside the gene matches. CDR3: CAWSGQGESEAFF. CDR3 nucleotide sequence: TGTGCCTGGAGCGGCCAGGGGGAATCTGAAGCTTTCTTT.

In this sample, this clonotype turned up many times. This rearrangement joins TRBV29-1 to TRBJ2-1; 8 bases agree with TRBD2. CDR3 length: 18 amino acids. V trimming: 4 bases; J trimming: 7 bases; junction bases outside the gene matches: 21. The germline gives CDR1 SQVTM, CDR2 ANQGSEA. CDR3 sequence (DNA): TGCAGCGTTGGAATAGTCTCCGCCGGGGGGGGGCTACGGAATGAGCAGTTCTTC. Its protein is CSVGIVSAGGGLRNEQFF.